The table lists the clone carrying this TCR beta chain with a count of one. Antigen specificity is unknown. The sample originates from a study of cytomegalovirus exposure and HLA in healthy donors. About the research overall: The study's early data release held about 85 million unique TCRs from HLA-typed donors.

The germline CDR1 and CDR2 sequences are SGHRS and YFSETQ. The CDR3 has 18 amino acids. V gave up 5 bases and J gave up 0 bases; unmatched junction bases: 11. The PCR employed 60 Vbeta primers together with 13 Jbeta primers. TCRdb's table, derived via immunoSEQ multiplex PCR, lists solely in-frame clones and lacks some. The data show 120,000 to 150,000 clones, around 59% seen once. Findings and caveats of the study: Presence/absence analyses assumed roughly uniform sequencing depth across donors. Later on, an analysis showed TCR association rates differing by HLA locus, with DRB1 the most and HLA-C the fewest.

The sample consisted of PBMCs. This TCR derives from a male donor in good health and CMV-seronegative. The rearrangement links TRBV5-1 to TRBJ2-3, with 11 nucleotides matching TRBD2. CDR3 nucleotide sequence: TGCGCCAGCAGAACGGGACTAGCGGTAGCTTCTAGCACAGATACGCAGTATTTT. Residues: CASRTGLAVASSTDTQYF.